This is a list of T cell receptor beta chains from one sample in a study of T cells after yellow fever vaccination. TCRdb redid the calling of the 5' RACE reads with MiXCR, one entry per CDR3 protein. This sample has 70,000 or so distinct CDR3 sequences, with around 7.8% found just once. Sequencing used CD8+ T cells sorted from PBMCs, obtained approximately 11 days after the first yellow fever vaccination. The receptor set was obtained from a man in his late teens or twenties who received the YFV17D yellow fever vaccine. The CDR3 runs from the conserved cysteine through the conserved F or W. The D gene is left open where the match is weak. The size entry is marked missing in some rows and otherwise reads once, few, many or a size class.

CDR3 DNA | CDR3 protein | clone size | D gene | J gene | V gene
TGCAGTGCTACTTCCTTACTAGCGGGGGGAGAAAATGAGCAGTTCTTC | CSATSLLAGGENEQFF | many | TRBD2 | TRBJ2-1 | TRBV20-1
TGTGCCATCACCGAGGACAGATACTACAATGAGCAGTTCTTC | CAITEDRYYNEQFF | few | - | TRBJ2-1 | TRBV10-3
TGTGCCAGCAACCCAACGACTAGCGGGGGGCAGGATGAGCAGTTCTTC | CASNPTTSGGQDEQFF | few | TRBD2 | TRBJ2-1 | TRBV11-2
TGTGCCAGCAGTGGGCTAAGGGGCACAGATACGCAGTATTTT | CASSGLRGTDTQYF | many | - | TRBJ2-3 | TRBV6-1
TGTGCCAGCAGTGACGAGACTAGCGGGCCCATTAATAGCACAGATACGCAGTATTTT | CASSDETSGPINSTDTQYF | many | TRBD2 | TRBJ2-3 | TRBV6-4
TGCGCCAGCAGCTTGCATCCCAATGAATTAGCTTTCTTT | CASSLHPNELAFF | few | - | TRBJ1-1 | TRBV5-1
TGTGCCAGCAGCGGGGGACAAGGCCCCTACAATGAGCAGTTCTTC | CASSGGQGPYNEQFF | many | - | TRBJ2-1 | TRBV7-6
TGCAGTGCTACCAAATCAGGGACTAGCGGGGGTTTATACAATGAGCAGTTCTTC | CSATKSGTSGGLYNEQFF | many | TRBD2 | TRBJ2-1 | TRBV20-1
TGTGCCAGCAGCGGAGGACAGGGGCCGGCTGTTTTCTCCTACGAGCAGTACTTC | CASSGGQGPAVFSYEQYF | - | TRBD1 | TRBJ2-7 | TRBV7-8
TGTGCCAGCAGCGTAGAGGAGGGGGGGCCCCCAGATACGCAGTATTTT | CASSVEEGGPPDTQYF | - | - | TRBJ2-3 | TRBV9
TGTGCCAGCAGTGAAATCGGACCTGAAAAACTGTTTTTT | CASSEIGPEKLFF | few | - | TRBJ1-4 | TRBV6-1
TGCAGTGCTCAAGCACAGTTAGCCAAAAACATTCAGTACTTC | CSAQAQLAKNIQYF | many | - | TRBJ2-4 | TRBV20-1
TGCGCCAGCAGCCACCAAATGGACTTCACAGATACGCAGTATTTT | CASSHQMDFTDTQYF | - | - | TRBJ2-3 | TRBV4-1
TGTGCCAGCAGCCAAGATGGCCCGGGGGGCACCGGGGAGCTGTTTTTT | CASSQDGPGGTGELFF | few | TRBD2 | TRBJ2-2 | TRBV4-2
TGCGCCAGCAGCTTACGGGGTATGACTTTCTTT | CASSLRGMTFF | few | - | TRBJ1-1 | TRBV5-1
TGTGCCAGCAGCCCCGGACAGGTCCTTGGCAATGAGCAGTTCTTC | CASSPGQVLGNEQFF | many | TRBD1 | TRBJ2-1 | TRBV6-1
TGTGCCAGCATAGGAGGGGGGGTATACAATGAGCAGTTCTTC | CASIGGGVYNEQFF | few | - | TRBJ2-1 | TRBV27
TGTGCCAGCAGCCCCCATCCGGGGCTGGGTGGGGCCAACGTCCTGACTTTC | CASSPHPGLGGANVLTF | few | - | TRBJ2-6 | TRBV9
TGCGCCAGCAGCCAGGTAATGGATGTGGCTGAGCAGTTCTTC | CASSQVMDVAEQFF | many | - | TRBJ2-1 | TRBV4-1
TGTGCCAGCAGCTTCCACAGGAGTGGCAATGAGCAGTTCTTC | CASSFHRSGNEQFF | many | - | TRBJ2-1 | TRBV11-2
TGTGCCAGCAGTTGGTCGGGGGATACGCAGTATTTT | CASSWSGDTQYF | many | - | TRBJ2-3 | TRBV28
TGTGCCAGTAGTCCCCGGGATTATAGCAATCAGCCCCAGCATTTT | CASSPRDYSNQPQHF | - | - | TRBJ1-5 | TRBV19
TGTGCCAGCAGTGACGACCGCCCTAGGGAGACCCAGGACTTC | CASSDDRPRETQDF | - | - | TRBJ2-5 | TRBV25-1
TGCAGTGCTAGTAACTTCGGGGACAGTTCCTACGAGCAGTACTTC | CSASNFGDSSYEQYF | - | TRBD1 | TRBJ2-7 | TRBV20-1
TGTGCCAGTAGTACAGGGGGCATTGGGGCCAACGTCCTGACTTTC | CASSTGGIGANVLTF | - | TRBD1 | TRBJ2-6 | TRBV19
TGTGCCAGCAGCCCCACGCAGGGCCGGACCCAAGAGACCCAGTACTTC | CASSPTQGRTQETQYF | - | - | TRBJ2-5 | TRBV11-2
TGCGCCAGCAGCCAAGTTTGGCTTAACTATGGCTACACCTTC | CASSQVWLNYGYTF | many | - | TRBJ1-2 | TRBV4-1